This paragraph reports one TCR beta chain. Its antigen remains unidentified. These data belong to a study of T-cell memory formation after mild COVID-19. Constant-segment primers served in 5'RACE that generated TCR alpha and TCR beta cDNA libraries bearing sample barcodes and UMIs. TCRdb re-derived calls from the 5' RACE reads in MiXCR, one entry per CDR3 protein. This table holds 350,000 to 450,000 distinct CDR3 sequences, around 19% found once. This CDR3 spans 13 amino acids. The germline CDR1 and CDR2 sequences are MGHDK and SYGVNS. Trimming pared 2 bases from V and 4 bases from J, leaving 8 bases between. Findings and limits, study-wide: Memory sampled before infection contained some responding clones, suggesting cross-reactive memory joined. Clonal second-wave expansions that peaked on day 37 had unconfirmed SARS-CoV-2 specificity.

The receptor was derived from an adult woman who had mild COVID-19 (a few samples of this study predate the infection). Cell type and time point are not known. This chain joins TRBV25-1 and TRBJ2-5, with D unresolved. Sequences were obtained from PBMCs or a T cell subset sorted from them (not recorded which). CDR3 coding DNA: TGTGCCAGCAGTGAACTGGGGTCAGAGACCCAGTACTTC. Protein product: CASSELGSETQYF.